Listed below are T cell receptor beta chains from one sample, sequenced in a study of T cells in Graves' hyperthyroidism and ophthalmopathy. TCRdb re-called the multiplex PCR reads through MiXCR, storing one row per CDR3 protein. The data show about 300,000 distinct CDR3 sequences, 25% to 30% seen once. The material sequenced was blood. These receptors were obtained from a middle-aged man with Graves' hyperthyroidism that later progressed to Graves' ophthalmopathy. The CDR3 runs from the conserved cysteine through the conserved F or W. D genes are given only for firm matches. For some rows the clone size is stated as once, few or many, or as a class when expanded; others skip it.

cdr3_nt cdr3_aa j_call d_call v_call clone_size
TGTGCCAGCAGTTACTCCCGGACAGGGAGTTACGGCTACACCTTC CASSYSRTGSYGYTF TRBJ1-2 TRBD1 TRBV6-5 -
TGTGCCAGCAGTTACTCGTCGGGGGCTTACGAGCAGTACTTC CASSYSSGAYEQYF TRBJ2-7 - TRBV6-2/TRBV6-3 -
TGTGCCAGCAGCCCGACCAGGGCAACCTACGAGCAGTACTTC CASSPTRATYEQYF TRBJ2-7 - TRBV5-5 many
TGTGCCAGCAACCCAGGGGCCCCTGGCAATCAGCCCCAGCATTTT CASNPGAPGNQPQHF TRBJ1-5 - TRBV12-3/TRBV12-4 many
TGCAGGGGACTCTCAGGACACAACTCCTACGAGCAGTACTTC CRGLSGHNSYEQYF TRBJ2-7 - TRBV20-1 many
TGTGCCAGCAGTGGGTGGGACATGCGGGGCTACACCTTC CASSGWDMRGYTF TRBJ1-2 - TRBV6-1 -
TGTGCCAGCAGTTGGACAGGGAGTGGGAACACCGGGGAGCTGTTTTTT CASSWTGSGNTGELFF TRBJ2-2 TRBD1 TRBV28 many
TGTGCCAGCAGCTTTACCAGGGGGAACACCATATATTTT CASSFTRGNTIYF TRBJ1-3 TRBD1 TRBV7-8 many
TGTGCCAGCACCCCCACTCCGGACACTGAAGCTTTCTTT CASTPTPDTEAFF TRBJ1-1 - TRBV28 -
TGTGCCAGTAGTATAGATCTCCCCGGGGAGCTGTTTTTT CASSIDLPGELFF TRBJ2-2 - TRBV19 many